Shown below are 23 T cell receptor beta chains from a single sample sequenced in a study of technical replicates of blood from a handful of donors. Method: immunoSEQ multiplex PCR; TCRdb's copy keeps in-frame clones and lacks some. The top ten clones hold about 4% of a sample with roughly 51,000 clones, 80% to 95% of them seen once. The specimen sequenced was PBMCs. The receptors were gathered from a human donor in good health. Some clones in this sample may be carry-over from other donors' samples.

V gene TRBV7-9 combines with J gene TRBJ1-2; 11 nucleotides match TRBD1. The CDR3 totals 16 residues. V dropped 5 bases and J dropped 4; count of bases not matched to a gene: 9. Germline V gene data show CDR1 as SEHNR and CDR2 as FQNEAQ (reference sequence). In DNA, the CDR3 is TGTGCCAGCAGCCTCACCGGGACAGGGGGGAGCTATGGCTACACCTTC. Translated: CASSLTGTGGSYGYTF.

This clone was counted a single time. The CDR3 protein is CASSQEWDRYSNQPQHF. The CDR3, as DNA: TGCGCCAGCAGCCAAGAGTGGGACAGATATAGCAATCAGCCCCAGCATTTT. The V call is TRBV4-3, the J call TRBJ1-5, with 7 bases lining up with TRBD1. The V gene's germline CDR1 is LGHNA and CDR2 YSLEER. This CDR3 spans 17 amino acids. Trimming removed 0 bases from V and 0 bases from J; junction bases left unmatched: 5.

This clone was observed a single time. The chain employs TRBV9 and TRBJ1-6; D unresolved. The CDR3 is 14 residues long. Germline lookup yields CDR1 SGDLS and CDR2 YYNGEE. Trimming stripped 0 bases from V and 7 bases from J, with 8 bases between. The chain's CDR3 is CASSVGQVNSPLHF. Here the CDR3 DNA reads TGTGCCAGCAGCGTAGGGCAGGTAAATTCACCCCTCCACTTT.

This chain joins TRBV19 and TRBJ2-5; weak D call: TRBD1 (8 bases). CDR3 length: 16 residues. Germline V CDR1 and CDR2: LNHDA, SQIVND (reference sequence). V was shortened by 3 bases and J by 2 bases, with 16 bases between the two germline ends. In DNA form, the CDR3 reads TGTGCCAGTAGTATGTATACAGGGGGAGGGCAAGAGACCCAGTACTTC. It encodes CASSMYTGGGQETQYF.

This clone was observed a single time. The chain is built from TRBV6-1 and TRBJ2-4; TRBD2 might be the D (6 bases). Germline values: CDR1 MNHNS, CDR2 SASEGT. This CDR3 region has 13 residues. V gave up 10 bases and J gave up 6 bases, with 16 bases separating them. CDR3 in DNA: TGTGCCACCAGGGACGCGGGGATAAACATTCAGTACTTC. Translating it yields CATRDAGINIQYF.

The chain has TRBV5-1 and TRBJ2-5, with 9 positions matching TRBD1. This CDR3 contains 16 residues. V gave up 1 base and J gave up 2 bases; unmatched junction bases: 6. Germline V lookup: CDR1 SGHRS, CDR2 YFSETQ. This CDR3 is CASSLLGQGNQETQYF. The CDR3 DNA sequence: TGCGCCAGCAGCTTGCTGGGACAGGGAAATCAAGAGACCCAGTACTTC.

This clone was seen only once. The chain employs TRBV6-1 and TRBJ1-2, with 7 bases lining up with TRBD1. The CDR3 runs 17 residues. Germline CDR1 is MNHNS and CDR2 is SASEGT. Trimming at V came to 4 bases and at J to 4 bases, leaving 15 bases not matched to a gene. The CDR3 is CASSGLGQAVGLYGYTF. The CDR3 DNA reads TGTGCCAGCAGTGGCCTCGGACAGGCAGTAGGCCTCTATGGCTACACCTTC.

V is TRBV2 and J is TRBJ1-2, with D unresolved. Trimming shortened V by 4 bases and J by 0 bases, and 9 bases separated the two germline ends. CDR1 and CDR2 (germline): SNHLY, FYNNEI. This CDR3 comprises 14 residues. As DNA, the CDR3 is TGTGCCAGCAGTGGAGGTCACCCTAACTATGGCTACACCTTC. Its protein product is CASSGGHPNYGYTF.

The gene calls are TRBV2 and TRBJ1-1, with a tentative D call TRBD1 (6 bases). Germline V gives CDR1 SNHLY, CDR2 FYNNEI. Trimming removed 8 bases from V and 2 bases from J, with 9 bases in between. The CDR3 spans 12 residues. For the CDR3, the DNA is TGTGCCAGCGGACAGCCAAACACTGAAGCTTTCTTT. The encoded protein is CASGQPNTEAFF. Using reference TRBV2 and TRBJ1-1 for the parts outside the CDR3, the full variable domain is EPEVTQTPSHQVTQMGQEVILRCVPISNHLYFYWYRQILGQKVEFLVSFYNNEISEKSEIFDDQFSVERPDGSNFTLKIRSTKLEDSAMYFCASGQPNTEAFFGQGTRLTVV.

This rearrangement joins TRBV5-1 to TRBJ2-7, with a possible D match to TRBD1 (5 bases). In germline, CDR1 is SGHRS, CDR2 YFSETQ. CDR3 size: 15 residues. With 0 bases removed from V and 0 bases from J, the gap between germline ends came to 10 bases. The CDR3 DNA sequence: TGCGCCAGCAGCTTGGAAGGGGATTCCTCCTACGAGCAGTACTTC. Its protein is CASSLEGDSSYEQYF.

The genes are TRBV5-4 and TRBJ2-7; unclear D gene. V was trimmed by 4 bases and J by 3 bases, leaving 17 bases between them. The CDR3 sequence is 15 residues long. The V gene's germline CDR1 is SGHNT and CDR2 YYREEE (reference sequence). CDR3 sequence (DNA): TGTGCCAGCAGCCACGCTGGTACAGCTCGCTACGAGCAGTACTTC. Translation gives CASSHAGTARYEQYF. Full variable domain (rest looked up from reference TRBV5-4 and TRBJ2-7): ETGVTQSPTHLIKTRGQQVTLRCSSQSGHNTVSWYQQALGQGPQFIFQYYREEENGRGNFPPRFSGLQFPNYSSELNVNALELDDSALYLCASSHAGTARYEQYFGPGTRLTVT.

The J gene is TRBJ1-6, the V gene TRBV28, with a possible D match to TRBD1 (6 bases). V was trimmed by 6 bases and J by 8 bases, leaving 8 bases between them. Germline V gives CDR1 MDHEN, CDR2 SYDVKM. CDR3 length: 12 amino acids. CDR3 sequence (DNA): TGTGCCAGCAGGCCAGGGGATTCACCCCTCCACTTT. It is translated as CASRPGDSPLHF.

The chain has TRBV4-1 and TRBJ1-5, with unresolved D. This CDR3 comprises 17 residues. Germline V gives CDR1 MGHRA, CDR2 YSYEKL. V gave up 0 bases and J gave up 2 bases, with 14 bases separating them. The CDR3 nucleotides are TGCGCCAGCAGCCAAGAGGGAAGAGGGATAGGCAATCAGCCCCAGCATTTT. The encoded protein is CASSQEGRGIGNQPQHF.

With regard to this clone: At the DNA level, this CDR3 is encoded by other sequences in the same sample as well. J is TRBJ2-1 and V is TRBV6-5; 11 bases agree with TRBD1. Unmatched junction bases numbered 4, after V lost 0 bases and J lost 6 bases. Germline V gene data show CDR1 as MNHEY and CDR2 as SVGAGI. The CDR3 extends over 16 amino acids. The DNA for the CDR3 is TGTGCCAGCAGTTACTCCCCGGGACAGGGGGGCAATGAGCAGTTCTTC. Translated, it gives CASSYSPGQGGNEQFF.

The chain employs TRBV7-7 and TRBJ2-7; D is possibly TRBD1 (7 bases). This CDR3 is 13 amino acids long. V was pared by 3 bases and J by 6 bases, with 12 bases between. Germline CDR1 is SSHAT and CDR2 is FNYEAQ (reference sequence). The CDR3 loop reads CASSLTGTSEQYF. CDR3 sequence (DNA): TGTGCCAGCAGCTTGACAGGGACTTCCGAGCAGTACTTC.

The chain combines TRBV19 with TRBJ2-2; 11 positions agree with TRBD1. CDR3 length equals 16 residues. Per germline, CDR1 LNHDA and CDR2 SQIVND (reference sequence). The ends lost 5 bases at V and 5 bases at J; junction bases unmatched: 7. CDR3 sequence: CASSSGQGAGTGELFF. The CDR3, as DNA: TGTGCCAGTAGTTCCGGACAGGGGGCGGGGACCGGGGAGCTGTTTTTT.

This chain links TRBV27 with TRBJ1-2; no firm D call. The CDR3 contains 14 residues. CDR1 MNHEY and CDR2 SMNVEV come from the germline V gene (reference sequence). V lost 8 bases and J 3 bases, leaving 16 bases between the germline ends. CDR3 sequence (DNA): TGTGCCAGCTCCTCGGCCGGGAATGACTATGGCTACACCTTC. Residues: CASSSAGNDYGYTF.

The gene calls are TRBV10-3 and TRBJ2-7; D might be TRBD1 (6 bases). The germline V gene encodes CDR1 ENHRY and CDR2 SYGVKD. The ends were cut back, 8 bases at V and 10 bases at J, with 15 bases in the middle. The CDR3 covers 11 residues. CDR3 nucleotides: TGTGCCATCGGGTGGGGGACAAAACAGTACTTC. Translating gives CAIGWGTKQYF.

CDR3 nucleotide sequence: TGCGCCAGCAGCTCAGGGTGGAGCACAGATACGCAGTATTTT. Amino acids: CASSSGWSTDTQYF. The gene calls are TRBV5-1 and TRBJ2-3; maybe TRBD1 (5 bases). Trimming took off 3 bases at V and 0 bases at J, with 8 bases between the two ends. Germline V gene data show CDR1 as SGHRS and CDR2 as YFSETQ. The CDR3 loop spans 14 amino acids.

Here the CDR3 DNA reads TGTGCCAGCAGCTTTTGGAGCCGGGGGGGGGAGCAGTACTTC. It encodes CASSFWSRGGEQYF. The chain uses TRBV5-6 and TRBJ2-7, with 8 bases that match TRBD2. The CDR3 covers 14 residues. The V gene end was trimmed by 2 bases and the J gene end by 7 bases; junction bases not matched to a gene: 8. Germline values: CDR1 SGHDT, CDR2 YYEEEE.

The table lists this clone with a count of one. This chain uses TRBV4-3 with TRBJ1-4; TRBD1 agrees at 7 bases. CDR3 length: 16 residues. Germline CDR1 reads LGHNA; CDR2 reads YSLEER. With 4 bases clipped from V and 3 bases from J, the junction kept 8 bases outside the gene matches. Written as DNA, the CDR3 is TGCGCCAGCAGCCGACAGGGTTCCCAGGCTAATGAAAAACTGTTTTTT. Translated: CASSRQGSQANEKLFF.

Here the CDR3 DNA reads TGCGCCAGCAGCGGAGGGACGCCGAACACTGAAGCTTTCTTT. As protein: CASSGGTPNTEAFF. The chain combines TRBV5-1 with TRBJ1-1; TRBD1 might be the D (5 bases). From germline, CDR1 is SGHRS and CDR2 YFSETQ. The CDR3 has 14 residues. Trimming removed 4 bases from V and 1 base from J, with 11 bases in between.

V and J are TRBV5-4 and TRBJ2-1; D may be TRBD1 (5 bases). Germline CDR1 SGHNT, CDR2 YYREEE (reference sequence). The CDR3 totals 15 residues. Trimming removed 4 bases from V and 2 bases from J, with 13 bases in between. This CDR3 reads CASSQPTETYNEQFF. In DNA, the CDR3 is TGTGCCAGCAGCCAACCGACAGAAACCTACAATGAGCAGTTCTTC.